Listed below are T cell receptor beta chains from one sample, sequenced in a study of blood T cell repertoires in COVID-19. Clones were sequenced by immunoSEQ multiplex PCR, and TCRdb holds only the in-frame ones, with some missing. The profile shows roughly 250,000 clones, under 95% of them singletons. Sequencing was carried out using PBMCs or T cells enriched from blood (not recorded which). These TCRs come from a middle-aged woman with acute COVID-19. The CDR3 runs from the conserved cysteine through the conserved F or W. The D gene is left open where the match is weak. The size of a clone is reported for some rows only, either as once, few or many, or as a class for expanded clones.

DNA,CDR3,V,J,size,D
TGTGCCAGCAGCTTAAGTATGGGAGGGTCCTTGAAGAACGAGCAGTACTTC,CASSLSMGGSLKNEQYF,TRBV7-2,TRBJ2-7,once,TRBD2
TGTGCCAGCAGCCCTCAGGGTGCCACCGGGGAGCTGTTTTTT,CASSPQGATGELFF,TRBV7-3,TRBJ2-2,.,.
TGTGCCAGCAGCGTAGAGGTCCGGGGGGTAGTTACGCAGTATTTT,CASSVEVRGVVTQYF,TRBV9,TRBJ2-3,.,TRBD2
TGTGCCAGCAGCTCTTGGAGCTATGGCTACACCTTC,CASSSWSYGYTF,TRBV3-1/TRBV3-2,TRBJ1-2,.,.
TGTGCCTCCATGGGACAGGGCCTCTCCTACGAGCAGTACTTC,CASMGQGLSYEQYF,TRBV5-8,TRBJ2-7,.,TRBD1
TGCGCCAGCAGCCACCGACAGTCCTCTGGAAACACCATATATTTT,CASSHRQSSGNTIYF,TRBV4-1,TRBJ1-3,.,.
TGTGCCAGTAGTACTCCTCGTTGGGGGGGTTTGGTCGGCACTGAAGCTTTCTTT,CASSTPRWGGLVGTEAFF,TRBV19,TRBJ1-1,.,.
TGTGCCAGCAGTTACCGGGGATTTGGAAAATACGAGCAGTACTTC,CASSYRGFGKYEQYF,TRBV13,TRBJ2-7,.,.
TGTGCCAGCAGCTTGAGAGACTATGGCTACACCTTC,CASSLRDYGYTF,TRBV5-8,TRBJ1-2,.,.
TGTGCCAGCGGGGGCCCCGGGTACCATGGCTACACCTTC,CASGGPGYHGYTF,TRBV12-3/TRBV12-4,TRBJ1-2,.,.
TGCGCCAGCAGCCAAGTTAGCTTATCCTACAATGAGCAGTTCTTC,CASSQVSLSYNEQFF,TRBV4-1,TRBJ2-1,.,.
TGCAGCCTGTGGACAGGGAAGATCCAGGATACGCAGTATTTT,CSLWTGKIQDTQYF,TRBV29-1,TRBJ2-3,.,TRBD1
TGTGCCAGCAGCCGCTACGGGACAGGTTCCTACGAGCAGTACTTC,CASSRYGTGSYEQYF,TRBV14,TRBJ2-7,.,TRBD1
TGTGCCAGCAGCTTAGAACGTATGGCCCCCCAAGAGACCCAGTACTTC,CASSLERMAPQETQYF,TRBV7-2,TRBJ2-5,.,.